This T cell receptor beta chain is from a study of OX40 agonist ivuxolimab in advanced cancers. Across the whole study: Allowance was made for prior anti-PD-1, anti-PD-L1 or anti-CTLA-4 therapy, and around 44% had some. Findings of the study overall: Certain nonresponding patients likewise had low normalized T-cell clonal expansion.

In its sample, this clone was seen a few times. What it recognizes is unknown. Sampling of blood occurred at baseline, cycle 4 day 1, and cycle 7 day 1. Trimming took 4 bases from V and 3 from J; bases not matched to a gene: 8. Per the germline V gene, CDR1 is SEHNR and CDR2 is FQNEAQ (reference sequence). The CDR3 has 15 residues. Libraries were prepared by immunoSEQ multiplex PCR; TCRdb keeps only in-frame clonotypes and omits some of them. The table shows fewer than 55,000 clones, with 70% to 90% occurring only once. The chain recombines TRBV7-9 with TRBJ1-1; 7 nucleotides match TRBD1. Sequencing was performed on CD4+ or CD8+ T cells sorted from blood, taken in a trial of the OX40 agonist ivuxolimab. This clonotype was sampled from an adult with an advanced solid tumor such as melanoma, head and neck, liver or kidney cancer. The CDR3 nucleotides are TGTGCCAGCAGCTCGGCAGGGGGATGGGACACTGAAGCTTTCTTT. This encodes CASSSAGGWDTEAFF.